One sample yielded the 9 T cell receptor beta chains listed below, sequenced in a study of T cell responses to AZD1222 COVID-19 vaccine. Some clones are missing from TCRdb's copy, which holds only in-frame ones; the method was immunoSEQ multiplex PCR. The data contain about 200,000 clones, approximately 94% of them singletons. Sequenced here: peripheral blood, sampled 28 days after the second dose of the MenACWY control vaccine. All receptors come from an adult who received the MenACWY meningococcal vaccine as a control.

The chain combines TRBV29-1 with TRBJ1-2; 9 nucleotides line up with TRBD1. This CDR3 comprises 12 residues. CDR1 and CDR2 from the germline V gene are SQVTM and ANQGSEA. V lost 7 bases and J lost 8; bases outside the gene matches: 8. Here the CDR3 reads CSGQGDMGGYTF. The DNA for the CDR3 is TGCAGCGGACAGGGGGACATGGGGGGCTACACCTTC.

The chain couples TRBV7-8 to TRBJ1-2, with TRBD1 identical over 8 bases. Germline CDR1 SGHVS, CDR2 FQNEAQ. Germline trimming cut 5 bases from V and 7 bases from J; bases unmatched to any gene: 18. The CDR3 covers 17 residues. In DNA form, the CDR3 reads TGTGCCAGCAGCCGAGGGGGGACAGGCAGTATAAGGGGTGGCTACACCTTC. As protein: CASSRGGTGSIRGGYTF.

The CDR3 reads CASSIARTGETQYF. The CDR3 DNA follows: TGTGCCAGTAGTATAGCCCGAACGGGGGAGACCCAGTACTTC. The chain is built from TRBV19 and TRBJ2-5, with D possibly matching TRBD2 (5 bases). This CDR3 is 14 amino acids long. From germline, CDR1 is LNHDA and CDR2 SQIVND (reference sequence). V was pared by 1 base and J by 5 bases, with 11 bases between.

The chain is built from TRBV18 and TRBJ2-1; 8 bases line up with TRBD2. The CDR3 consists of 13 residues. V trimming: 6 bases; J trimming: 7 bases; junction bases outside the gene matches: 5. Germline CDR1 and CDR2: KGHSH and LQKENI. CDR3 bases: TGTGCCAGCTCCCCGACTAGCGAAAATGAGCAGTTCTTC. This gives the protein CASSPTSENEQFF.

The chain is built from TRBV7-2 and TRBJ2-1; D is possibly TRBD1 (6 bases). V was trimmed by 5 bases and J by 6 bases, leaving 8 bases between them. CDR3 size: 12 residues. Germline V gives CDR1 SGHTA, CDR2 FQGNSA. CDR3 nucleotides: TGTGCCAGCAGCATACAGGGCAATGAGCAGTTCTTC. It codes for CASSIQGNEQFF.

About this clone: Its ends do not fully match the called genes, so a read error is possible. The rearrangement links TRBV3-1 (or the pseudogene TRBV3-2) to TRBJ2-2; D unresolved. CDR1 LGHDT and CDR2 YNNKEL come from the germline V gene (reference sequence). The CDR3 sequence is 15 residues long. CDR3: CASCQVVGCTGELFF. The CDR3 DNA is TGTGCCAGCTGCCAGGTGGTAGGGTGCACCGGGGAGCTGTTTTTT.

The V gene is TRBV7-2, the J gene TRBJ2-7, with D uncertain. The germline V gene has CDR1 SGHTA and CDR2 FQGNSA. The CDR3 runs to 13 residues. Trimming took 5 bases from V and 2 from J, leaving 10 bases between them. The CDR3 sequence is CASSPIGPYEQYF. CDR3 nucleotides: TGTGCCAGCAGCCCCATTGGTCCCTACGAGCAGTACTTC.

The chain carries TRBV4-3 and TRBJ2-7; D perhaps matches TRBD1 (5 bases). Trimming shortened V by 0 bases and J by 6 bases, and 15 bases separated the two germline ends. The CDR3 totals 15 residues. Per the germline V gene, CDR1 is LGHNA and CDR2 is YSLEER. The DNA of the CDR3 is TGCGCCAGCAGCCAAGAGTGGGGCAGTTCGGGCGAGCAGTACTTC. It translates to CASSQEWGSSGEQYF.

The chain combines TRBV13 with TRBJ2-7; 7 positions agree with TRBD1. The ends lost 3 bases at V and 0 bases at J; junction bases unmatched: 8. The CDR3 has 16 residues. Germline V gives CDR1 PRHDT, CDR2 FYEKMQ (reference sequence). CDR3: CASSFQTGDNSYEQYF. CDR3 DNA sequence: TGTGCCAGCAGCTTCCAAACAGGGGACAACTCCTACGAGCAGTACTTC.